A single sample is the source of the 31 T cell receptor beta chains below, sequenced in a study of tumour-infiltrating T cells in Burkitt lymphoma. Data came from immunoSEQ multiplex PCR; TCRdb stores just in-frame clones and leaves some out. The data hold 600 to 850 clones, with 80% to 95% observed a single time. Sequenced: tumor tissue. The receptor source for this set is a human donor with diffuse large B-cell lymphoma.

This sequence joins TRBV5-4 and TRBJ2-3; D may be TRBD2 (6 bases). Per the germline V gene, CDR1 is SGHNT and CDR2 is YYREEE (reference sequence). CDR3 size: 16 residues. Trimming left V 3 bases short and J 0 bases short, with 14 bases between. The CDR3 protein is CASSSTSGFSTDTQYF. The CDR3 DNA sequence: TGTGCCAGCAGCTCGACCAGCGGGTTTAGCACAGATACGCAGTATTTT.

The CDR3 DNA follows: TGCGCCAGCAGCCAAGATCATTTGGGGGCAAGAGAAGCTTTCTTT. Amino acids: CASSQDHLGAREAFF. V and J are TRBV4-1 and TRBJ1-1; a weak D match, TRBD1 (6 bases). The CDR3 has 15 amino acids. Germline CDR1 is MGHRA and CDR2 is YSYEKL. Trimming removed 0 bases from V and 8 bases from J, with 16 bases in between.

J is TRBJ1-2 and V is TRBV28; 10 positions agree with TRBD1. The germline gives CDR1 MDHEN, CDR2 SYDVKM. The trim removed 6 bases at V and 2 bases at J, leaving 6 bases unmatched. The CDR3 consists of 15 residues. CDR3 region: CASRTPGQGNYGYTF. CDR3 DNA sequence: TGTGCCAGCAGGACCCCGGGACAGGGGAACTATGGCTACACCTTC.

The table lists this clone with a few counts. The chain has TRBV2 and TRBJ1-3; D is undetermined. The germline V gene encodes CDR1 SNHLY and CDR2 FYNNEI. V was pared by 7 bases and J by 0 bases, with 10 bases between. This CDR3 region has 14 residues. The CDR3 sequence: CASTRKRSGNTIYF. CDR3 DNA: TGTGCCAGCACAAGGAAACGCTCTGGAAACACCATATATTTT.

The chain uses TRBV7-2 and TRBJ2-2; 10 bases map to TRBD2. The CDR3 runs to 15 residues. Germline CDR1 is SGHTA and CDR2 is FQGNSA. The junction had 7 bases not matched to a gene; V was cut back by 4 bases and J by 8 bases. The CDR3 bases are TGTGCCAGCAGCTATCAATCTAGCGGGAGTGGGGAGCTGTTTTTT. This gives the protein CASSYQSSGSGELFF.

In its sample, this clone was seen once. The V call is TRBV18, the J call TRBJ1-1; no reliable D call. The CDR3 has 16 residues. V lost 6 bases, J lost 1 base, and 18 bases lay in between. Germline V gene sequence: CDR1 KGHSH, CDR2 LQKENI. CDR3 nucleotide sequence: TGTGCCAGCTCCCCCACGAAAAGCGGGAAGAACACTGAAGCTTTCTTT. Translation gives CASSPTKSGKNTEAFF.

Here the CDR3 DNA reads TGTGCCAGCAGCCTCGCGACAGGATCAGGAAACACCATATATTTT. Translating gives CASSLATGSGNTIYF. The chain is built from TRBV13 and TRBJ1-3; possible D gene TRBD1, 6 bases. Germline lookup yields CDR1 PRHDT and CDR2 FYEKMQ (reference sequence). This CDR3 region has 15 residues. V was shortened by 5 bases and J by 4 bases, with 15 bases between the two germline ends.

The V and J genes are TRBV7-9 and TRBJ2-1, with D hard to call. V lost 5 bases and J lost 0, with 8 bases in between. The germline V gene has CDR1 SEHNR and CDR2 FQNEAQ (reference sequence). There are 14 residues in the CDR3. The CDR3 DNA is TGTGCCAGCAGCCGTAGGGACTCCTACAATGAGCAGTTCTTC. Its protein is CASSRRDSYNEQFF.

The CDR3 is CATHGTESNQPQHF. CDR3 DNA sequence: TGTGCCACCCACGGGACAGAGAGCAATCAGCCCCAGCATTTT. This sequence joins TRBV6-5 and TRBJ1-5, with TRBD1 matching over 7 bases. The CDR3 is 14 residues long. Trimming cost V 10 bases and J 1 base; bases outside gene matches: 7. The germline gives CDR1 MNHEY, CDR2 SVGAGI.

Turning to this clone: The junction and the germline gene differ at one end; a read error may be behind it. This sequence joins TRBV7-9 and TRBJ2-7; D gene uncertain. Germline V lookup: CDR1 SEHNR, CDR2 FQNEAQ (reference sequence). The CDR3 extends over 13 amino acids. The CDR3 loop is CASSPLTGPRLCF. The CDR3 DNA is TGTGCCAGCAGCCCGCTGACTGGGCCTAGACTTTGCTTC.

V is TRBV18 and J is TRBJ1-3; perhaps TRBD1 as D (6 bases). The CDR3 sequence is 14 residues long. The germline V and J ends were trimmed by 6 bases and 2 bases, with 11 bases remaining between them. Germline-derived CDR1 and CDR2 are KGHSH and LQKENI. The CDR3: CASSFPGAGNTIYF. The CDR3 DNA reads TGTGCCAGCTCGTTTCCAGGGGCTGGAAACACCATATATTTT.

The rearrangement uses TRBV30 and TRBJ2-6; D remains unclear. This CDR3 comprises 13 residues. Trimming took off 5 bases at V and 1 base at J, with 6 bases between the two ends. CDR1 is GTSNPN, CDR2 SVGIG, per germline (reference sequence). CDR3: CAWAGSGANVLTF. The CDR3 DNA sequence: TGTGCCTGGGCTGGATCTGGGGCCAACGTCCTGACTTTC.

The chain is built from TRBV5-6 and TRBJ2-7; 8 nucleotides line up with TRBD2. CDR3 size: 14 residues. Germline loops: CDR1 SGHDT, CDR2 YYEEEE. The V and J ends lost 2 bases and 2 bases, in that order; junction bases with no gene match: 3. CDR3 nucleotide sequence: TGTGCCAGCAGCTTTAGCGGGACCACCTACGAGCAGTACTTC. Its protein is CASSFSGTTYEQYF.

The chain recombines TRBV6-5 with TRBJ1-2, with 8 bases matching TRBD1. Trimming at V came to 6 bases and at J to 4 bases, leaving 7 bases not matched to a gene. CDR1 is MNHEY, CDR2 SVGAGI, per germline. The CDR3 is made up of 14 amino acids. The CDR3 here is CASRIDRGSYGYTF. CDR3 in DNA: TGTGCCAGCAGGATCGACAGGGGAAGCTATGGCTACACCTTC.

The chain is built from TRBV10-1 and TRBJ2-7; possible D gene TRBD2, 5 bases. Germline lookup yields CDR1 WNHNN and CDR2 SYGVQD (reference sequence). The CDR3 spans 13 residues. Trimming removed 0 bases at V and 4 bases at J, with 7 bases between. CDR3 protein: CASSESAGYEQYF. CDR3 nucleotide sequence: TGCGCCAGCAGTGAGTCCGCGGGTTACGAGCAGTACTTC.

The chain employs TRBV11-2 and TRBJ1-1, with a weak D call TRBD1 (6 bases). CDR3 length equals 14 residues. Between the trimmed V and J ends, which lost 6 bases and 1 base, there was a span of 12 bases. The germline V gene encodes CDR1 SGHAT and CDR2 FQNNGV. The CDR3 is CASSLGGANTEAFF. CDR3 bases: TGTGCCAGCAGTTTGGGGGGCGCGAACACTGAAGCTTTCTTT.

The chain is built from TRBV6-5 and TRBJ1-2; the D gene is possibly TRBD1 (6 bases). This CDR3 has 13 amino acids. The germline gives CDR1 MNHEY, CDR2 SVGAGI. The V and J ends lost 7 bases and 2 bases respectively, with 11 bases between them. The CDR3 nucleotides are TGTGCCAGCATGAGGACAGACAACTATGGCTACACCTTC. Protein: CASMRTDNYGYTF.

The rearrangement uses TRBV27 and TRBJ1-5; TRBD1 might be the D (6 bases). Per the germline V gene, CDR1 is MNHEY and CDR2 is SMNVEV (reference sequence). Trimming left V 1 base short and J 4 bases short, with 11 bases between. The length of the CDR3 is 15 residues. This chain's CDR3 is CASSLLSRGNQPQHF. Here the CDR3 DNA reads TGTGCCAGCAGTTTATTATCTAGGGGGAATCAGCCCCAGCATTTT.

J is TRBJ1-6 and V is TRBV5-1, with a possible D match to TRBD1 (5 bases). Trimming stripped 4 bases from V and 9 bases from J, with 14 bases between. The CDR3 totals 14 residues. Germline CDR1 reads SGHRS; CDR2 reads YFSETQ. In DNA, the CDR3 is TGCGCCAGCAGCCGGGGCGAGCCGGGTTCACCCCTCCACTTT. Its translation: CASSRGEPGSPLHF. Combining the CDR3 with reference TRBV5-1 and TRBJ1-6 gives the whole variable domain KAGVTQTPRYLIKTRGQQVTLSCSPISGHRSVSWYQQTPGQGLQFLFEYFSETQRNKGNFPGRFSGRQFSNSRSEMNVSTLELGDSALYLCASSRGEPGSPLHFGNGTRLTVT.

This clone was observed a handful of times. This chain joins TRBV4-1 and TRBJ1-5, with a possible D match to TRBD1 (6 bases). The germline V gene has CDR1 MGHRA and CDR2 YSYEKL. CDR3 length: 14 amino acids. V was trimmed by 4 bases and J by 11 bases, leaving 18 bases between them. The CDR3, as DNA: TGCGCCAGCAGCCGGGGCGCAGGGGACTTGACCCAGCATTTT. Translating it yields CASSRGAGDLTQHF.

The rearrangement joins TRBV30 to TRBJ1-4; TRBD1 aligns across 11 bases. V lost 0 bases to trimming and J lost 0 bases; unmatched junction nucleotides: 6. This CDR3 is 18 amino acids long. In germline, CDR1 is GTSNPN, CDR2 SVGIG (reference sequence). The CDR3 bases are TGTGCCTGGAGTGTAGGACAGGGGGCCTCTGCAACTAATGAAAAACTGTTTTTT. It yields the protein CAWSVGQGASATNEKLFF.

The chain combines TRBV27 with TRBJ1-4; no clear D. The germline V gene has CDR1 MNHEY and CDR2 SMNVEV (reference sequence). Trimming removed 8 bases at V and 1 base at J, with 8 bases between. The CDR3 length is 13 residues. The CDR3 loop reads CASGVLTNEKLFF. In DNA form, the CDR3 reads TGTGCCAGCGGCGTGTTAACTAATGAAAAACTGTTTTTT.

The chain combines TRBV2 with TRBJ1-6; 8 bases fit TRBD1. The germline CDR1 and CDR2 sequences are SNHLY and FYNNEI. The trim removed 6 bases at V and 6 bases at J, leaving 4 bases unmatched. The CDR3 loop spans 14 amino acids. CDR3 in DNA: TGTGCCAGCAGCCAGGGACAGGCTAATTCACCCCTCCACTTT. Translation gives CASSQGQANSPLHF.

V is TRBV27 and J is TRBJ2-1; D is undetermined. V gave up 5 bases and J gave up 7 bases, with 9 bases separating them. CDR1 and CDR2 from the germline V gene are MNHEY and SMNVEV (reference sequence). There are 12 residues in the CDR3. The CDR3 reads CASSTVGNEQFF. The CDR3 DNA reads as TGTGCCAGCAGTACGGTGGGGAATGAGCAGTTCTTC.

The rearrangement joins TRBV6-1 to TRBJ2-7; D may be TRBD1 (5 bases). This CDR3 has 14 residues. Per the germline V gene, CDR1 is MNHNS and CDR2 is SASEGT. Between the trimmed V and J ends, which lost 7 bases and 3 bases, there was a span of 16 bases. CDR3 DNA: TGTGCCAGCACCAATACAGGAGACATCTACGAGCAGTACTTC. This codes for CASTNTGDIYEQYF.

The rearrangement links TRBV25-1 to TRBJ1-2; D is unresolved. V lost 5 bases and J lost 4, with 14 bases in between. This CDR3 has 14 residues. The V gene's germline CDR1 is MGHDK and CDR2 SYGVNS. The CDR3 coding sequence is TGTGCCAGCAGTAGACTGGGAGGGCCCTATGGCTACACCTTC. Its translation is CASSRLGGPYGYTF.

This chain links TRBV7-9 with TRBJ2-5; 7 bases are shared with TRBD2. This CDR3 is 15 amino acids long. Trimming took 1 base from V and 5 from J; bases not matched to a gene: 7. CDR1 is SEHNR and CDR2 is FQNEAQ in the germline V gene (reference sequence). The CDR3: CASSLGRGSAETQYF. DNA for the CDR3: TGTGCCAGCAGCTTAGGGCGCGGGAGTGCTGAGACCCAGTACTTC.

This clone has a single count. The chain recombines TRBV25-1 with TRBJ1-2; 8 nucleotides agree with TRBD1. Germline V gene sequence: CDR1 MGHDK, CDR2 SYGVNS. The CDR3 is 14 residues long. The V gene end was trimmed by 1 base and the J gene end by 6 bases; junction bases not matched to a gene: 4. DNA of the CDR3: TGTGCCAGCAGTGAATTCAGGGGGCGGGATGGCTACACCTTC. Its protein product is CASSEFRGRDGYTF.

This clone was observed a single time. J is TRBJ1-2 and V is TRBV12-1. TRBV12-1 has pseudogene status. The CDR3 loop spans 17 amino acids. The CDR3 nucleotides read TGTGCCAGCAGCTTTCGGGCAGGGAGGGCGTTGGACTATGGCTACACCTTC. Translation gives CASSFRAGRALDYGYTF.

The V call is TRBV28, the J call TRBJ2-7, with D perhaps assigned TRBD1 or TRBD2 (5 bases each). The CDR3 runs 13 residues. Per the germline V gene, CDR1 is MDHEN and CDR2 is SYDVKM. V shed 5 bases and J shed 7 bases, with 15 bases lying between them. The CDR3 coding sequence is TGTGCCAGCAGTCTTGGGACCGCCGGGGAGCAGTACTTC. This codes for CASSLGTAGEQYF.

The chain uses TRBV5-1 and TRBJ1-5, with D uncertain. V was pared by 1 base and J by 0 bases, with 14 bases between. The CDR3 extends over 17 amino acids. Germline CDR1 SGHRS, CDR2 YFSETQ. The chain's CDR3 is CASSLSPGGSSNQPQHF. CDR3 nucleotide sequence: TGCGCCAGCAGCTTGTCCCCCGGCGGGTCTAGCAATCAGCCCCAGCATTTT.